The sample holds one count of the clone carrying this T cell receptor beta chain. What it recognizes is unknown. Sequencing used immunoSEQ multiplex PCR; TCRdb keeps in-frame clones, though not all of them. The sample records 25,000 to 40,000 clones, approximately 90% being singletons. This record belongs to a study of chemoradiotherapy in HPV16-positive cancers. Study-wide background: Functional T-cell assays on a couple of HPV16-positive patients' cells defined candidate HPV-specific clones and common TCR motifs.

Repeated repertoire sampling spanned the course of chemoradiotherapy. Study-wide points: During treatment, candidate HPV-specific clones and E7-related motifs expanded in tumor.

Trimming left V 7 bases short and J 8 bases short, with 22 bases between. Germline V gene data show CDR1 as MDHEN and CDR2 as SYDVKM. The CDR3 has 15 amino acids. This sequence was found in a human donor with HPV-associated anogenital cancer. V gene TRBV28 combines with J gene TRBJ2-3, with D perhaps matching TRBD1 (6 bases). This specimen consisted of blood, obtained from a patient who underwent chemoradiotherapy. The CDR3 loop is CASKTGLPLGSTQYF. The DNA of the CDR3 is TGTGCCAGCAAAACAGGGCTTCCTTTGGGAAGTACGCAGTATTTT.